These T cell receptor beta chains were read from a single sample in a study of cytomegalovirus exposure and HLA in healthy donors. Assay used: immunoSEQ multiplex PCR; TCRdb lists only in-frame clones, some missing. The table has 70,000 to 95,000 clones, roughly 80% seen once. The source material was PBMCs. The receptors derive from a woman in her 40s in good health and CMV-seropositive. Both conserved end residues are part of each CDR3. A D gene is named only where the DNA matches it firmly. Clone size is given for some rows only: seen once, a few or many times, or a class if the clone is expanded.

TRBV6-1,-,TRBJ2-4,-,15,TGTGCCAGCAACGGAGGGAGCCTAGCCAAAAACATTCAGTACTTC,CASNGGSLAKNIQYF
TRBV6-5,-,TRBJ2-7,-,8,TGTGCCGTAGACGAGCAGTACTTC,CAVDEQYF
TRBV27,-,TRBJ2-7,-,15,TGTGCCAGCAGTCCCCCGGGGGAGCGACCCGACGAGCAGTACTTC,CASSPPGERPDEQYF
TRBV29-1,-,TRBJ2-7,-,16,TGCAGCGTTCCCGGAGAGCACAGGGTTTGTATCTACGAGCAGTACTTC,CSVPGEHRVCIYEQYF
TRBV10-3,-,TRBJ1-2,once,17,TGTGCCATCAGTGACACGTTTGGGGGCCCCAGGGACTATGGCTACACCTTC,CAISDTFGGPRDYGYTF
TRBV5-1,TRBD1,TRBJ1-1,few,16,TGCGCCAGCAGCTTGGCAGGGACAGGACTGAACACTGAAGCTTTCTTT,CASSLAGTGLNTEAFF
TRBV5-1,TRBD1,TRBJ1-2,-,16,TGCGCCAGCAGCTTGGATCGGGGACAGGGCCCATATGGCTACACCTTC,CASSLDRGQGPYGYTF
TRBV6-5,-,TRBJ2-7,-,15,TGTGCCAGCAGACCCCAGGGGTTGTTGTCCTACGAGCAGTACTTC,CASRPQGLLSYEQYF
TRBV5-1,TRBD2,TRBJ2-5,-,16,TGCGCCAGCAGCTCCCAGGGGCTAGCGGGCCAAGAGACCCAGTACTTC,CASSSQGLAGQETQYF
TRBV10-2,-,TRBJ2-7,few,15,TGCGCCAGCAGTGAGTATCAAGGGGTCTCCTACGAGCAGTACTTC,CASSEYQGVSYEQYF
TRBV6-4,TRBD2,TRBJ2-1,-,15,TGTGCCAGCAGTGACAGCGGGGGGGCCTACAATGAGCAGTTCTTC,CASSDSGGAYNEQFF
TRBV4-3,-,TRBJ2-1,-,17,TGCGCCAGCAGCCACCCTTCCGCTTCGAGCTCCTACAATGAGCAGTTCTTC,CASSHPSASSSYNEQFF
TRBV6-1,-,TRBJ1-1,few,11,TGTGCCAGCAGCAACAGGGTGACAACTTTCTTT,CASSNRVTTFF
TRBV2,-,TRBJ1-6,-,14,TGTGCCAGCAACTCAGGGCCTGAGGATTCACCCCTCCACTTT,CASNSGPEDSPLHF
TRBV7-9,-,TRBJ1-2,-,13,TGTGCCAGCAGGGAGGGTAGTAGCGATGGCTACACCTTC,CASREGSSDGYTF
TRBV28,TRBD1,TRBJ1-1,-,16,TGTGCCAGCAGTTTTAGGACGAGGGGGCTGGCCACTGAAGCTTTCTTT,CASSFRTRGLATEAFF
TRBV7-9,-,TRBJ2-7,-,14,TGTGCCAGCAGCTTAGGATCCACTACCTACGAGCAGTACTTC,CASSLGSTTYEQYF
TRBV11-3,TRBD2,TRBJ2-3,-,16,TGTGCCAGCAGGGGGCTAGCGGGACTTTACACAGATACGCAGTATTTT,CASRGLAGLYTDTQYF
TRBV9,TRBD1,TRBJ2-1,-,17,TGTGCCAGCAGCGTCTCATTCCGGACAGGGGATTTGTATGAGCAGTTCTTC,CASSVSFRTGDLYEQFF
TRBV7-9,-,TRBJ2-2,-,14,TGTGCCAGCAGCTTAGAGCTCCGGGCCGGGGAGCTGTTTTTT,CASSLELRAGELFF
TRBV6-5,TRBD1,TRBJ1-1,few,13,TGTGCCAGCAGTTGGCCAGGGGGCACTGAAGCTTTCTTT,CASSWPGGTEAFF
TRBV7-9,-,TRBJ2-1,few,12,TGTTCCAGCAGCTTAGGCGGAAATGAGCAGTTCTTC,CSSSLGGNEQFF
TRBV18,-,TRBJ1-2,-,14,TGTGCCAGCTCACCGGACCCGGAGGGCTATGGCTACACCTTC,CASSPDPEGYGYTF
TRBV27,TRBD1,TRBJ2-1,-,16,TGTGCCAGCAGTTTATTGGGGACAGGGGGCATCAATGAGCAGTTCTTC,CASSLLGTGGINEQFF
TRBV7-9,-,TRBJ1-5,-,15,TGTGCCAGCAGTCAAGAAGGGGGGGGCAATCAGCCCCAGCATTTT,CASSQEGGGNQPQHF